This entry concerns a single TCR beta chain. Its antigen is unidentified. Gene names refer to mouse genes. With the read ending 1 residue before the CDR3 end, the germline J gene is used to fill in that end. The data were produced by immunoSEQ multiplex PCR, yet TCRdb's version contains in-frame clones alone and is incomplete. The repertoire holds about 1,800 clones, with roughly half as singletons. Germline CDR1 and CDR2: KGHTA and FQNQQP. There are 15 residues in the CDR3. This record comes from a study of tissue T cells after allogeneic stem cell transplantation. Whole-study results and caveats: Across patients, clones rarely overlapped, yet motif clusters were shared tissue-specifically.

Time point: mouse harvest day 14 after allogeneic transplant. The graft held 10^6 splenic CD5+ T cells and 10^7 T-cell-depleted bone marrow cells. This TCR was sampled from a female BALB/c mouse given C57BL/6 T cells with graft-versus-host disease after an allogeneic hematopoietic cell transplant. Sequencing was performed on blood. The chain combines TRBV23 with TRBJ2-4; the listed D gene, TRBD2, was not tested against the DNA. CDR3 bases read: TGCTCCAGCAGTCAATCATCTGGGGTACAAAACACCTTGTAC. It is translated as CSSSQSSGVQNTLY. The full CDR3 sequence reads CSSSQSSGVQNTLYF.